These 29 T cell receptor beta chains originate from one sample sequenced in a study of T cell clonotyping in hematopoietic cell transplantation. Some clones are missing from TCRdb's copy, which holds only in-frame ones; the method was immunoSEQ multiplex PCR. This table has some 9,300 clones, 45% to 55% appearing once. The starting material was peripheral blood mononuclear cells, obtained 100 days after allogeneic stem cell transplant. Receptor source: a female patient in her fifties or sixties who had an allogeneic stem cell transplant from an unrelated donor, so the T cells may come from the graft donor. Some clones in this sample may be carry-over from other donors' samples.

This sequence joins TRBV30 and TRBJ1-4, with D unclear. Germline assignment: CDR1 GTSNPN and CDR2 SVGIG (reference sequence). This CDR3 contains 12 residues. The CDR3 loop reads CAFRVRGEKLFF. The CDR3 DNA reads TGTGCTTTTCGGGTCAGAGGGGAAAAACTGTTTTTT.

The chain uses TRBV30 and TRBJ1-1; a weak D match, TRBD1 (5 bases). Germline CDR1 reads GTSNPN; CDR2 reads SVGIG (reference sequence). The CDR3 has 11 amino acids. The ends were cut back, 1 base at V and 6 bases at J, with 6 bases in the middle. CDR3 bases: TGTGCCTGGAGTGGGGGCTCTGAAGCTTTCTTT. It translates to CAWSGGSEAFF.

The chain recombines TRBV29-1 with TRBJ2-6; TRBD2 matches 8 bases. Losses at the gene ends were 5 bases for V and 1 base for J; bases not matched to a gene: 4. There are 15 residues in the CDR3. The germline V gene encodes CDR1 SQVTM and CDR2 ANQGSEA. CDR3 in amino acids: CSVSGGASGANVLTF. The DNA for the CDR3 is TGCAGCGTTTCCGGGGGGGCTTCTGGGGCCAACGTCCTGACTTTC.

The chain combines TRBV7-2 with TRBJ2-5; no clear D gene. The CDR3 covers 13 residues. The V end was cut by 5 bases, the J end by 1 base, with 8 bases between. CDR1 and CDR2 (germline): SGHTA, FQGNSA. DNA of the CDR3: TGTGCCAGCAGCCGGACCCTCCAAGAGACCCAGTACTTC. Amino acid sequence: CASSRTLQETQYF.

The V gene is TRBV25-1, the J gene TRBJ2-2, with D perhaps matching TRBD2 (6 bases). The CDR3 runs to 15 residues. Per the germline V gene, CDR1 is MGHDK and CDR2 is SYGVNS. V lost 3 bases and J 3 bases, leaving 11 bases between the germline ends. CDR3 protein: CASSERGRDTGELFF. In DNA, the CDR3 is TGTGCCAGCAGTGAGCGGGGTAGGGACACCGGGGAGCTGTTTTTT.

The chain uses TRBV25-1 and TRBJ2-7; 9 nucleotides agree with TRBD2. The V segment lost 5 bases and the J segment 4 bases; nucleotides outside the gene matches: 3. This CDR3 has 13 residues. CDR1 is MGHDK and CDR2 is SYGVNS in the germline V gene. CDR3 coding DNA: TGTGCCAGCAGTAGGCGGGAGGGGTACGAGCAGTACTTC. Translation: CASSRREGYEQYF.

This clone was picked up a small number of times. This chain uses TRBV7-9 with TRBJ2-7, with unresolved D. V lost 5 bases to trimming and J lost 1 base, with 12 bases between them. Germline CDR1 reads SEHNR; CDR2 reads FQNEAQ (reference sequence). The CDR3 loop spans 14 amino acids. CDR3 nucleotide sequence: TGTGCCAGCAGCCCCGGTTTGATATCCTACGAGCAGTACTTC. Translated, it gives CASSPGLISYEQYF. Filled out from reference TRBV7-9 and TRBJ2-7, the complete variable domain reads DTGVSQNPRHKITKRGQNVTFRCDPISEHNRLYWYRQTLGQGPEFLTYFQNEAQLEKSRLLSDRFSAERPKGSFSTLEIQRTEQGDSAMYLCASSPGLISYEQYFGPGTRLTVT.

The chain couples TRBV7-2 to TRBJ1-5, with 8 bases aligning to TRBD1. The CDR3 is 16 amino acids. Germline CDR1 and CDR2: SGHTA and FQGNSA. With 6 bases clipped from V and 0 bases from J, the junction kept 7 bases outside the gene matches. CDR3: CASSSTGDYSNQPQHF. The CDR3 DNA reads as TGTGCCAGCAGTTCGACAGGGGACTATAGCAATCAGCCCCAGCATTTT.

The V and J genes are TRBV19 and TRBJ2-7; 8 bases match TRBD1. Germline assignment: CDR1 LNHDA and CDR2 SQIVND (reference sequence). CDR3 length: 17 amino acids. V shed 0 bases, J shed 5 bases, and the junction held 12 bases outside the gene matches. CDR3 DNA: TGTGCCAGTAGTATAGACCCCAGGGAGACAGGGGTCCACGAGCAGTACTTC. Residues: CASSIDPRETGVHEQYF.

By its share, this clone is large. The V gene is TRBV19, the J gene TRBJ1-5; D is undetermined. In germline, CDR1 is LNHDA, CDR2 SQIVND (reference sequence). The CDR3 is 12 residues long. V was cut by 1 base and J by 6 bases, with 4 bases left in between. The CDR3 DNA reads TGTGCCAGTAGTATAGGGATTCAGCCCCAGCATTTT. This codes for CASSIGIQPQHF.

In its sample, this clone was seen a few times. V and J are TRBV4-3 and TRBJ2-4, with 8 bases identical to TRBD1. Germline V gives CDR1 LGHNA, CDR2 YSLEER. V lost 4 bases to trimming and J lost 13 bases; unmatched junction nucleotides: 6. The CDR3 contains 12 residues. CDR3 region: CASSRTGGTQYF. The CDR3 region has the DNA TGCGCCAGCAGCCGAACAGGGGGGACGCAGTACTTC.

The CDR3 loop reads CACGTNYEQYF. For the CDR3, the DNA is TGTGCCTGTGGAACAAACTACGAGCAGTACTTC. The genes are TRBV30 and TRBJ2-7; D is uncertain. V was clipped by 6 bases and J by 3 bases, with 9 bases between them. Germline lookup yields CDR1 GTSNPN and CDR2 SVGIG (reference sequence). The CDR3 is made up of 11 amino acids. Combining the CDR3 with reference TRBV30 and TRBJ2-7 gives the whole variable domain SQTIHQWPATLVQPVGSPLSLECTVEGTSNPNLYWYRQAAGRGLQLLFYSVGIGQISSEVPQNLSASRPQDRQFILSSKKLLLSDSGFYLCACGTNYEQYFGPGTRLTVT.

This clone appeared a few times. J is TRBJ1-2 and V is TRBV6-5; 9 bases map to TRBD1. Per germline, CDR1 MNHEY and CDR2 SVGAGI. This CDR3 contains 14 residues. The V gene end was trimmed by 6 bases and the J gene end by 6 bases; junction bases not matched to a gene: 8. The CDR3 bases are TGTGCCAGCAGGTTAACAGGGGGCGGAGATGGCTACACCTTC. It translates to CASRLTGGGDGYTF.

The chain has TRBV4-3 and TRBJ2-1, with TRBD2 matching 10 bases. The CDR3 totals 18 residues. J gave up 9 bases and V 0 bases, and 14 bases lay outside the gene matches. Germline V gives CDR1 LGHNA, CDR2 YSLEER. The CDR3 protein is CASSQDASGSPRVSEQFF. CDR3 DNA sequence: TGCGCCAGCAGCCAAGATGCTAGCGGGAGCCCCCGGGTAAGTGAGCAGTTCTTC.

V gene TRBV30 combines with J gene TRBJ1-4; 7 bases are shared with TRBD1. CDR3 length equals 15 residues. V lost 2 bases to trimming and J lost 8 bases; unmatched junction nucleotides: 11. Germline V CDR1 and CDR2: GTSNPN, SVGIG (reference sequence). The CDR3 is CAWSTRRGREEKLFF. CDR3 in DNA: TGTGCCTGGAGTACCCGGAGGGGGCGGGAAGAAAAACTGTTTTTT.

This clone is labeled as medium-sized (0.01 to 0.1%). The chain links TRBV30 to TRBJ2-7, with D tentatively TRBD1 (5 bases). This CDR3 region has 12 residues. With 3 bases removed from V and 5 bases from J, the gap between germline ends came to 11 bases. The V gene's germline CDR1 is GTSNPN and CDR2 SVGIG (reference sequence). The CDR3 protein is CAWSGRGDEQYF. For the CDR3, the DNA is TGTGCCTGGAGCGGAAGGGGCGACGAGCAGTACTTC.

The chain employs TRBV30 and TRBJ2-3; a weak D match, TRBD2 (6 bases). The germline gives CDR1 GTSNPN, CDR2 SVGIG (reference sequence). Trimming pared 3 bases from V and 1 base from J, leaving 14 bases between. This CDR3 spans 15 amino acids. This CDR3 is CAWRGAGRGTDTQYF. In nucleotides, the CDR3 is TGTGCCTGGAGAGGCGCGGGGCGAGGCACAGATACGCAGTATTTT.

The chain is built from TRBV6-6 and TRBJ1-6; unclear D gene. The CDR3 has 16 amino acids. V was shortened by 6 bases and J by 0 bases, with 12 bases between the two germline ends. Germline V gene data show CDR1 as MNHNY and CDR2 as SVGAGI (reference sequence). The CDR3 reads CASRLYESSYNSPLHF. Written as DNA, the CDR3 is TGTGCCAGCAGATTATACGAGAGCTCCTATAATTCACCCCTCCACTTT.

The chain is built from TRBV10-3 and TRBJ1-2, with a tentative D call TRBD1 (5 bases). The CDR3 covers 12 residues. CDR1 is ENHRY, CDR2 SYGVKD, per germline. V lost 6 bases and J lost 4, with 9 bases in between. The CDR3: CAISVDTYGYTF. CDR3 in DNA: TGTGCCATCAGCGTGGACACCTATGGCTACACCTTC.

This clone turned up a few times. The rearrangement links TRBV7-9 to TRBJ2-2; TRBD1 matches at 7 bases. Trimming cost V 5 bases and J 2 bases; bases outside gene matches: 8. The CDR3 covers 16 residues. From germline, CDR1 is SEHNR and CDR2 FQNEAQ (reference sequence). The CDR3 reads CASSIRQGINTGELFF. CDR3 coding DNA: TGTGCCAGCAGCATCCGACAGGGCATAAACACCGGGGAGCTGTTTTTT.

V gene TRBV25-1 combines with J gene TRBJ2-4; the D is unclear. Trimming pared 8 bases from V and 2 bases from J, leaving 13 bases between. CDR3 length equals 14 residues. Germline assignment: CDR1 MGHDK and CDR2 SYGVNS. In nucleotides, the CDR3 is TGTGCCAGCCTCGAAGGCGGATCCAAAAACATTCAGTACTTC. Translated: CASLEGGSKNIQYF.

The chain couples TRBV30 to TRBJ1-2; D unresolved. Trimming stripped 0 bases from V and 6 bases from J, with 14 bases between. The CDR3 consists of 14 residues. CDR1 and CDR2 (germline): GTSNPN, SVGIG (reference sequence). The DNA of the CDR3 is TGTGCCTGGAGTGTACTGGGGTATCTCGATGGCTACACCTTC. Translated: CAWSVLGYLDGYTF.

About this clone: No conserved phenylalanine or tryptophan ends this CDR3, so it is likely a read error. The J gene is TRBJ1-1, the V gene TRBV7-3; 8 bases fit TRBD1. Germline assignment: CDR1 SGHTA and CDR2 FQGTGA. CDR3 length equals 13 residues. V was clipped by 6 bases and J by 3 bases; unmatched bases: 3. The CDR3 sequence: CASRQQGDTEAFL. The CDR3 DNA sequence: TGTGCCAGCAGGCAACAGGGGGACACTGAAGCTTTCCTT.

The table lists this clone with a few counts. The CDR3 bases are TGTGCCAGCAGACATCGGACGGGAAATCAGCCCCAGCATTTT. Its translation is CASRHRTGNQPQHF. The chain joins TRBV28 to TRBJ1-5; D is undetermined. The CDR3 extends over 14 amino acids. Trimming stripped 6 bases from V and 4 bases from J, with 13 bases between. Per the germline V gene, CDR1 is MDHEN and CDR2 is SYDVKM. Drawing the rest from reference TRBV28 and TRBJ1-5, the complete variable domain is DVKVTQSSRYLVKRTGEKVFLECVQDMDHENMFWYRQDPGLGLRLIYFSYDVKMKEKGDIPEGYSVSREKKERFSLILESASTNQTSMYLCASRHRTGNQPQHFGDGTRLSIL.

The gene calls are TRBV28 and TRBJ1-2, with a weak D call TRBD1 (6 bases). This CDR3 has 15 residues. CDR1 and CDR2 from the germline V gene are MDHEN and SYDVKM. The ends were cut back, 6 bases at V and 4 bases at J, with 18 bases in the middle. CDR3 sequence: CASSQQGIELYGYTF. CDR3 nucleotides: TGTGCCAGCAGCCAACAGGGAATCGAACTCTATGGCTACACCTTC.

V usage is TRBV29-1 and J usage is TRBJ1-1; tentatively, D is TRBD1 (6 bases). Germline lookup yields CDR1 SQVTM and CDR2 ANQGSEA. This CDR3 is built from 13 residues. V was clipped by 7 bases and J by 0 bases, with 12 bases between them. CDR3 sequence: CSAYRAVNTEAFF. The CDR3 DNA reads TGCAGCGCCTACAGGGCTGTGAACACTGAAGCTTTCTTT.

Within the sample, this clone is medium-sized. J is TRBJ2-2 and V is TRBV4-1; D might be TRBD1 or TRBD2, each matching 6 bases. Trimming removed 6 bases from V and 4 bases from J, with 18 bases in between. CDR1 and CDR2 from the germline V gene are MGHRA and YSYEKL. The CDR3 length is 16 residues. CDR3 sequence reads: CASRLSPGASTGELFF. The CDR3 nucleotides read TGCGCCAGCAGGCTCAGCCCGGGGGCCAGCACCGGGGAGCTGTTTTTT.

With regard to this clone: Sequence at one end of the junction differs from germline and may be a read error. The J gene is TRBJ1-2, the V gene TRBV30; D is unresolved. CDR1 is GTSNPN, CDR2 SVGIG, per germline (reference sequence). The length of the CDR3 is 12 residues. CDR3 loop: CAWSSVGNGYTF. CDR3 sequence (DNA): TGTGCCTGGAGCTCAGTAGGGAATGGCTACACCTTT.

The V call is TRBV4-3, the J call TRBJ2-5; D unclear. The DNA end is more similar to TRBJ2-7, so the J call may be wrong. The CDR3 is 14 residues long. Germline CDR1 and CDR2: LGHNA and YSLEER. In DNA form, the CDR3 reads TGCGCCAGCAGCCTACAGTCGCATGGGTACGAGCAGTACTTC. Translated: CASSLQSHGYEQYF.